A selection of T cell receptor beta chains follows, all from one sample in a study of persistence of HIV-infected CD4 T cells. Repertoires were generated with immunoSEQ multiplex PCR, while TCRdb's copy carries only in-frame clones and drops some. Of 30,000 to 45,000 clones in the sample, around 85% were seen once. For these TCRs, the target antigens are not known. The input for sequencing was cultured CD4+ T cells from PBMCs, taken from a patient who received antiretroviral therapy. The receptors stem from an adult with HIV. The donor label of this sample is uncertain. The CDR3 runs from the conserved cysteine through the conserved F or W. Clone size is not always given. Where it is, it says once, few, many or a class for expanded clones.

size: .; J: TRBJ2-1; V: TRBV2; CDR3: CASSEALGGNEQFF
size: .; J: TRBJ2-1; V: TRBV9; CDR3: CASSVTLGVYNEQFF
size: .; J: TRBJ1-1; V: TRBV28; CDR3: CASSPPRNTEAFF
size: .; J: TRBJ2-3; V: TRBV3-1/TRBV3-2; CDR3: CASRPIGGSDTQYF
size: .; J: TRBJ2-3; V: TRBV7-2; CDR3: CASSPTGLLTDTQYF
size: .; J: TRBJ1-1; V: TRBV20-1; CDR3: CSAKDTEAFF
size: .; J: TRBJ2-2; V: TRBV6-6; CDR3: CASSYPLTGGGGELFF
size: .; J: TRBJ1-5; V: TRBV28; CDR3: CASSLGRSNQPQHF
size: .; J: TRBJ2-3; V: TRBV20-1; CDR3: CSASPSGVSTDTQYF
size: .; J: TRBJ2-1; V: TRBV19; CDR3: CASSQGQGVNEQFF
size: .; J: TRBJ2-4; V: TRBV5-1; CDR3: CASSSNPDRVGNIQYF
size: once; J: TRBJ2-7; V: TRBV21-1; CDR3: CASSKSDRGPYEQYF
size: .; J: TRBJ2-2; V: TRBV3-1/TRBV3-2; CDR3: CASSRGLANTGELFF
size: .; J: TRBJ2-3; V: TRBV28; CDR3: CASSLPSGGATDTQYF
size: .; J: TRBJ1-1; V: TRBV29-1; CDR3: CSVDRGSYTEAFF
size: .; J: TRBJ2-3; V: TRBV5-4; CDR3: CASSLGGVLPNTQYF
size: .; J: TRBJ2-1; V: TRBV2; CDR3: CASSPLSIGEQFF
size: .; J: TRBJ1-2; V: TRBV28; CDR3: CASTHPRSGHYGYTF
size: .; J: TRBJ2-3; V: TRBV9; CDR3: CASSVEFSGGTDTQYF
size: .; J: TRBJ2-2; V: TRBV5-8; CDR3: CASSLRQPGELFF
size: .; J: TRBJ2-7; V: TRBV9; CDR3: CASRARDYKKVEYYEQYF
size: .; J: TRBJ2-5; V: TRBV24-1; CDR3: CATSDSGQGQETQYF
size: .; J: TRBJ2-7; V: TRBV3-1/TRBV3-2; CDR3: CASSQPGRDEQYF
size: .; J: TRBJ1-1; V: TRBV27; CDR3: CASSSRVSEAFF
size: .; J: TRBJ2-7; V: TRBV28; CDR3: CASSSGLAGEQYF
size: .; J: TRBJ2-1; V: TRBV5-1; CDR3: CASSWGLVYNEQFF
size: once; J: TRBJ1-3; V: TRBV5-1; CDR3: CASSLAADRASGNTIYF
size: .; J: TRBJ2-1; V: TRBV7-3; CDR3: CASSSGTGGLIREQFF
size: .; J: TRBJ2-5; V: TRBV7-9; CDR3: CASSFSGLQETQYF
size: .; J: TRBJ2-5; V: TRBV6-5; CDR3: CASSSDRGHGETQYF
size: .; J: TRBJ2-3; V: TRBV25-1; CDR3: CASSEYSGGDTQYF
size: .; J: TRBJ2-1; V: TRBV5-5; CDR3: CASSSNSYNEQFF
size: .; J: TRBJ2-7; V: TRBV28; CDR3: CASSLFPYEQYF
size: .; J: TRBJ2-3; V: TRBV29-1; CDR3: CSAGGSSDTQYF
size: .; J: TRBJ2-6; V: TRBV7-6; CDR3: CASSLVGSYSGANVLTF
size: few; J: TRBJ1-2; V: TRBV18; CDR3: CASSLLPETGHGYTF